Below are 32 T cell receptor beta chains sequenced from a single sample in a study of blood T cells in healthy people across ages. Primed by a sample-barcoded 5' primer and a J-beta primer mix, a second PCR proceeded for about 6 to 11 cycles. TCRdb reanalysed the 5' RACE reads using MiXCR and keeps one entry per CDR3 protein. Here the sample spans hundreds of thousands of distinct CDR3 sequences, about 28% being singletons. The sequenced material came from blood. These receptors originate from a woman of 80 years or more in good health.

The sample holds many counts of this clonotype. For the CDR3, the DNA is TGCAGTGCCCCGAACTTGGGACAGGGTTACAATGAGCAGTTCTTC. Protein: CSAPNLGQGYNEQFF. V and J are TRBV20-1 and TRBJ2-1, with 9 bases aligning to TRBD1. Germline V gene lookup returns CDR1 DFQATT and CDR2 SNEGSKA (reference sequence). The CDR3 runs to 15 residues. The V gene end was trimmed by 6 bases and the J gene end by 4 bases; junction bases not matched to a gene: 10.

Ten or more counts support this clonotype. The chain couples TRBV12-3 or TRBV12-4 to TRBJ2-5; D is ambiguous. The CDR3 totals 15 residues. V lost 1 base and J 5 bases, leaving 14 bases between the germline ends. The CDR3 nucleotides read TGTGCCAGCAGTTTAGGGGCACACCCCGTGGAGACCCAGTACTTC. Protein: CASSLGAHPVETQYF.

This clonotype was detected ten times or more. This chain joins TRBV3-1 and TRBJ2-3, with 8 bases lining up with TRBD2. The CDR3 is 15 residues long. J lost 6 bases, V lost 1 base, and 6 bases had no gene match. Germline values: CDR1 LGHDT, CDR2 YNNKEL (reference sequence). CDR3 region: CASSQAGGRRDTQYF. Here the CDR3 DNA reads TGTGCCAGCAGCCAAGCGGGGGGGAGGAGGGATACGCAGTATTTT.

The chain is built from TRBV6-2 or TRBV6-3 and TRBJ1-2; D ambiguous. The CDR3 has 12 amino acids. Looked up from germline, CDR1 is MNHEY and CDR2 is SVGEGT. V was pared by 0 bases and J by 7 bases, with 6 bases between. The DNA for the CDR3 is TGTGCCAGCAGTTACTCGAAGTCTGGCTACACCTTC. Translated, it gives CASSYSKSGYTF.

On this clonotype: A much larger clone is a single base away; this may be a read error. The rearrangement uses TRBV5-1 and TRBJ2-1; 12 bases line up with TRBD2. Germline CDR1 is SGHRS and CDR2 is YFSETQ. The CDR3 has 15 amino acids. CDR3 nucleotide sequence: TGCGCCAGCGGCTTATCTAGCGGGGGGGCATCTGAGCAGTTCTTC. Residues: CASGLSSGGASEQFF. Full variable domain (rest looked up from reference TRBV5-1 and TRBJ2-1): KAGVTQTPRYLIKTRGQQVTLSCSPISGHRSVSWYQQTPGQGLQFLFEYFSETQRNKGNFPGRFSGRQFSNSRSEMNVSTLELGDSALYLCASGLSSGGASEQFFGPGTRLTVL.

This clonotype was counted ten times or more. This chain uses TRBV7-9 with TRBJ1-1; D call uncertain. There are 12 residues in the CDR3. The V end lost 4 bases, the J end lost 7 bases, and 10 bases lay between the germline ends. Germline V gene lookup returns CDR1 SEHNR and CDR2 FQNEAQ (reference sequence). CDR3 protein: CASSSGGIEAFF. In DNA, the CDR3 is TGTGCCAGCAGCTCCGGAGGAATTGAAGCTTTCTTT.

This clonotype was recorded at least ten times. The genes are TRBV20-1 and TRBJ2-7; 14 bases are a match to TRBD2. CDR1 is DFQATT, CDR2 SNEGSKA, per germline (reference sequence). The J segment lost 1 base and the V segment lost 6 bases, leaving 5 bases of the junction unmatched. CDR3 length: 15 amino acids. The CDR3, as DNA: TGCAGTGCGTCAGGACTAGCGGGGGGATCCTACGAGCAGTACTTC. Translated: CSASGLAGGSYEQYF.

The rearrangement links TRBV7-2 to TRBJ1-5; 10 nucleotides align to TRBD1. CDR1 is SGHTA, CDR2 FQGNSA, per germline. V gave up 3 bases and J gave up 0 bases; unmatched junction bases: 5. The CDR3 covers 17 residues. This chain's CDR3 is CASSLWGQGFSNQPQHF. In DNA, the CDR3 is TGTGCCAGCAGCTTGTGGGGACAGGGGTTTAGCAATCAGCCCCAGCATTTT.

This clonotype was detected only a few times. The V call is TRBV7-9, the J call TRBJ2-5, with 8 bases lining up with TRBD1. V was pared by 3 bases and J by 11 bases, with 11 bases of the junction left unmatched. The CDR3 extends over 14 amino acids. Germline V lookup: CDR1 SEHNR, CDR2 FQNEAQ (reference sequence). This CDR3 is CASSFPDRGGEQYF. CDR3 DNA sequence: TGTGCCAGCAGCTTCCCTGACAGGGGCGGGGAGCAGTACTTC.

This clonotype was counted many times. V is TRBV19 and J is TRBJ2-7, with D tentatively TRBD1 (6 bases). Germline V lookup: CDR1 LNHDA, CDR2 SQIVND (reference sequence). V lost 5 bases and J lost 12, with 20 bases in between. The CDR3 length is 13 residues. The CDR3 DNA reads TGTGCCAGTAGTCCAAACAGGGAAATCAATCCGTACTTC. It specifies CASSPNREINPYF.

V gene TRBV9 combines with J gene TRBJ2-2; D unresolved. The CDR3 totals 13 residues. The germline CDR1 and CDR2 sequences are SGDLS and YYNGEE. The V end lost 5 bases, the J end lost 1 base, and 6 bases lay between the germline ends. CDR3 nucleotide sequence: TGTGCCAGCAGTTGGGAGAACACCGGGGAGCTGTTTTTT. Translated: CASSWENTGELFF.

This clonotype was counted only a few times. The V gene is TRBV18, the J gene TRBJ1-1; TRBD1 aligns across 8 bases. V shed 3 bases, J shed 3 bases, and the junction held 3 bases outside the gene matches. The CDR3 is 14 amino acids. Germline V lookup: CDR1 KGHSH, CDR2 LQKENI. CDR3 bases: TGTGCCAGCTCACCGGGGACAGGAGACACTGAAGCTTTCTTT. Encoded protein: CASSPGTGDTEAFF.

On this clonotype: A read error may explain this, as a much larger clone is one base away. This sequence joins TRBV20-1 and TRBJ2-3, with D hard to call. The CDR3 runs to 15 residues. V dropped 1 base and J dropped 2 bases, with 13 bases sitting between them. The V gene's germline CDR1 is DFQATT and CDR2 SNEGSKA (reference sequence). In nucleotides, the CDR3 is TGCAGTGCTAGAGCCCCAGCCCAATACACAGATACGCAGTATTTT. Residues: CSARAPAQYTDTQYF.

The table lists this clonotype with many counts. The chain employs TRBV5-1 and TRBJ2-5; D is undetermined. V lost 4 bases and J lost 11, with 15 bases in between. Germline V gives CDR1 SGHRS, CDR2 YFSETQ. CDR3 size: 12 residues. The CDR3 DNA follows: TGCGCCAGCAGCCTGTACTCTGATGAGCAGTACTTC. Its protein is CASSLYSDEQYF.

The CDR3 loop reads CASSSTGIADTQYF. The CDR3 DNA is TGTGCCAGCAGCTCCACAGGGATCGCAGATACGCAGTATTTT. The J gene is TRBJ2-3, the V gene TRBV11-3; D perhaps matches TRBD1 (6 bases). This CDR3 contains 14 residues. V shed 4 bases and J shed 4 bases, with 12 bases lying between them. The germline V gene has CDR1 SGHNT and CDR2 YENEEA.

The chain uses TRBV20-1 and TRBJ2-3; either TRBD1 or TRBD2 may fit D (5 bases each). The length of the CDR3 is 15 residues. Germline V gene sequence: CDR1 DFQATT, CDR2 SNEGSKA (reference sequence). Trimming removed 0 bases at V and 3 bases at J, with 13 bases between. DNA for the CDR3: TGCAGTGCTAGAGAGATCGGGGCGAGAACAGATACGCAGTATTTT. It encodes CSAREIGARTDTQYF.

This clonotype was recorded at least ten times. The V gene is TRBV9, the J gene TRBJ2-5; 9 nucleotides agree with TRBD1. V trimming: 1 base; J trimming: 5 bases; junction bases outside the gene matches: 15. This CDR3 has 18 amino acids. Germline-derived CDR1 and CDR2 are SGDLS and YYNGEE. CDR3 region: CASSVLLDSGTGRETQYF. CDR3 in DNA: TGTGCCAGCAGCGTACTACTAGACTCCGGGACAGGGAGGGAGACCCAGTACTTC.

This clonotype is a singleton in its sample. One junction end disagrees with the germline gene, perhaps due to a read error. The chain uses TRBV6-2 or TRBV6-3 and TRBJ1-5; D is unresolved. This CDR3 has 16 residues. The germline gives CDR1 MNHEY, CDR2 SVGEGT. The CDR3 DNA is TGCGCCAGCAGTTACCCAACAATTCATAGCAATCAGCCCCAGCATTTT. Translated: CASSYPTIHSNQPQHF.

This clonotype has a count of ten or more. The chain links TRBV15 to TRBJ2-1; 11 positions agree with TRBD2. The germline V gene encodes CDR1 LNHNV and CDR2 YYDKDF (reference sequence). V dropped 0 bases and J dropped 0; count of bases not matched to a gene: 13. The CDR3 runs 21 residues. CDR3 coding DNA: TGTGCCACCAGCAGAGACTTCGACGGGACTAGCGGAAAGAGCTCCTACAATGAGCAGTTCTTC. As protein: CATSRDFDGTSGKSSYNEQFF. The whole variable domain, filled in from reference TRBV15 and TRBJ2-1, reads DAMVIQNPRYQVTQFGKPVTLSCSQTLNHNVMYWYQQKSSQAPKLLFHYYDKDFNNEADTPDNFQSRRPNTSFCFLDIRSPGLGDTAMYLCATSRDFDGTSGKSSYNEQFFGPGTRLTVL.

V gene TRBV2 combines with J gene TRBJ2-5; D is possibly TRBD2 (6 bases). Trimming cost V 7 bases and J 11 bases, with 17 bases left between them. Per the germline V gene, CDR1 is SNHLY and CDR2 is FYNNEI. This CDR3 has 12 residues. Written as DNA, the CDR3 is TGTGCCAGCACCGGGGGTATCAATGAGCAGTACTTC. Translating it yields CASTGGINEQYF.

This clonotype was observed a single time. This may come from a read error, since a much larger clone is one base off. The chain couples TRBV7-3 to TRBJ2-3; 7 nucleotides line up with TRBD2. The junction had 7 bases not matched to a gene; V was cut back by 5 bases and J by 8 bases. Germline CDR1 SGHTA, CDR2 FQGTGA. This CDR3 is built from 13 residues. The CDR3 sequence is CASSPPGRGTQYF. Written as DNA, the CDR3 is TGTGCCAGCAGCCCCCCGGGGAGGGGTACGCAGTATTTT.

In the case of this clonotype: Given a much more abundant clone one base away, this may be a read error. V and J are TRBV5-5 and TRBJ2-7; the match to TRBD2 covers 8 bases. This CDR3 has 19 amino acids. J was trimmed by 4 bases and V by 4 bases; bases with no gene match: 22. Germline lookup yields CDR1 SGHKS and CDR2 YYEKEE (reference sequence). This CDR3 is CASSPDPLAGPIDGYEQYF. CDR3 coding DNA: TGTGCCAGCAGCCCCGATCCCCTAGCGGGCCCTATCGACGGTTACGAGCAGTACTTC.

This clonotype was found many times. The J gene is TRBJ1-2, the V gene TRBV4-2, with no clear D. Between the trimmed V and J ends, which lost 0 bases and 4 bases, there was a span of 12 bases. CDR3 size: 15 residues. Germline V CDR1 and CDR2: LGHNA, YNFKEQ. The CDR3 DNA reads TGTGCCAGCAGCCAAGATTTGGGCCGAAGCTATGGCTACACCTTC. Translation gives CASSQDLGRSYGYTF.

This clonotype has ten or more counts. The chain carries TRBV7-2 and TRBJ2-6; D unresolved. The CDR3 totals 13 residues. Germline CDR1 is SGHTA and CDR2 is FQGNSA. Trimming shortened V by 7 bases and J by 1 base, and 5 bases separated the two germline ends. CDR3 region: CASTVSGANVLTF. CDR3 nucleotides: TGTGCCAGCACGGTATCTGGGGCCAACGTCCTGACTTTC.

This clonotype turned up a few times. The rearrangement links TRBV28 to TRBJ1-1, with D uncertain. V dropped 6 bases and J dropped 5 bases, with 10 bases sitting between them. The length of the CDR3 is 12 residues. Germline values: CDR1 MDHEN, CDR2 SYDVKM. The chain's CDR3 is CASRIQATEAFF. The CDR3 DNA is TGTGCCAGCAGAATTCAGGCAACTGAAGCTTTCTTT.

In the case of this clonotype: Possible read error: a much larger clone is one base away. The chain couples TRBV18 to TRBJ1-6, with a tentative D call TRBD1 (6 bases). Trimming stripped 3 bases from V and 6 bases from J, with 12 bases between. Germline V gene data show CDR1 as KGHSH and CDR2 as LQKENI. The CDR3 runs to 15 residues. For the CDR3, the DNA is TGTGCCAGCTCACCGATCGGGACAAGTAATTCACCCCTCCACTTT. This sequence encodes CASSPIGTSNSPLHF.

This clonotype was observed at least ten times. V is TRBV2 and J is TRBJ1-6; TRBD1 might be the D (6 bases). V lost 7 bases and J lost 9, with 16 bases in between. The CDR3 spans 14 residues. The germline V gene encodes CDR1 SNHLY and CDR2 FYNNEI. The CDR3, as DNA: TGTGCCAGCATGCGGGACATCCTCGGTTCACCCCTCCACTTT. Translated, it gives CASMRDILGSPLHF. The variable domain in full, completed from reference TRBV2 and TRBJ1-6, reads EPEVTQTPSHQVTQMGQEVILRCVPISNHLYFYWYRQILGQKVEFLVSFYNNEISEKSEIFDDQFSVERPDGSNFTLKIRSTKLEDSAMYFCASMRDILGSPLHFGNGTRLTVT.

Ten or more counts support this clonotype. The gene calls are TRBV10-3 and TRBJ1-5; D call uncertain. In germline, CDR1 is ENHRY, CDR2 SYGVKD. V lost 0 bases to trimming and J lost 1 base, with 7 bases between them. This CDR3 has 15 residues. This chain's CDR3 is CAISESGHSNQPQHF. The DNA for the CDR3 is TGTGCCATCAGTGAGTCGGGCCACAGCAATCAGCCCCAGCATTTT.

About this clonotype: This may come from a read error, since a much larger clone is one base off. CDR3 sequence (DNA): TGTGCCAGCAGCCCGAGTCCCGCTGGCACTGAAGCTTTCTTT. As protein: CASSPSPAGTEAFF. V is TRBV7-3 and J is TRBJ1-1; no clear D gene. Germline CDR1 and CDR2: SGHTA and FQGTGA. With 5 bases removed from V and 4 bases from J, the gap between germline ends came to 14 bases. The CDR3 consists of 14 residues.

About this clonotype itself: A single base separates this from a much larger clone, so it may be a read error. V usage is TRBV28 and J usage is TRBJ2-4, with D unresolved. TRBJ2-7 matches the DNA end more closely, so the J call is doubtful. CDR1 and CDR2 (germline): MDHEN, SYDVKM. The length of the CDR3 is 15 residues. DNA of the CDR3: TGTGCCAGCAGCCCTAGACGCCGGGCTCAGTACGAGCAGTACTTC. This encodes CASSPRRRAQYEQYF.

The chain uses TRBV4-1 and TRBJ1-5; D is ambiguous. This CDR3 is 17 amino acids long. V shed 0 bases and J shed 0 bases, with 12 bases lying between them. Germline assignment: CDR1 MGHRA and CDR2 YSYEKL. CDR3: CASSQDGAGASNQPQHF. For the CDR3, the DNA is TGCGCCAGCAGCCAAGATGGAGCAGGAGCTAGCAATCAGCCCCAGCATTTT.

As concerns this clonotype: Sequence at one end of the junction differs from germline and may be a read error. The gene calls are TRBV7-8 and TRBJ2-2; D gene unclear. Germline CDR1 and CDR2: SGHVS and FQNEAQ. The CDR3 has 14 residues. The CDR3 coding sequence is TGTGCCAGCAGCTTAGAACGGAACCCCGGGGAGCTGTTTTTT. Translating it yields CASSLERNPGELFF.